This T cell receptor (beta chain) was captured by sequencing in a study of beta chain features in type 1 diabetes. Reverse transcribing all isolated RNA meant expressed TCRB transcripts were sequenced. Sequenced by immunoSEQ multiplex PCR; TCRdb stores in-frame clones only, minus some. The sample lists hundreds of thousands of clones; 10% to 15% were seen once. Via CD45RO/CCR7/CD25/CD127/CD95/CD27, cells of the CD4+ naive, central memory, regulatory and stem cell-like memory subsets were sorted. Points on this clone: The antigen is unknown.

The CDR3 is made up of 13 amino acids. Germline lookup yields CDR1 SGHRS and CDR2 YFSETQ. V gave up 6 bases and J gave up 3 bases, with 12 bases separating them. Study-wide results and limits: Patients with Type 1 diabetes showed moderately but significantly shorter TCRB CDR3s in all four CD4+ subsets.

This sequence originates from a man between 18 and 35 years old with type 1 diabetes. This chain links TRBV5-1 with TRBJ1-1, with D tentatively TRBD1 (5 bases). The specimen sequenced was naive CD4+ T cells from blood. CDR3 in amino acids: CASTPRGDTEAFF. CDR3 DNA sequence: TGCGCCAGCACCCCCCGGGGGGACACTGAAGCTTTCTTT.